Listed here is a single TCR beta chain. No antigen is known for it. The sample comes from a study of shared clonotypes between healthy human individuals. Findings of the study overall: Naive subsets usually exceeded memory subsets in estimated richness.

The naive CD8 subset, CD45RO-negative cells positively selected for CCR7, excluded terminally differentiated effector memory CD45RA+ cells. The assay was immunoSEQ multiplex PCR, and TCRdb's table has in-frame clones only and misses some. The data show some 2.1 million clones, with approximately 94% seen just once and more than 0.95% held by the top ten. The germline CDR1 and CDR2 sequences are SNHLY and FYNNEI. There are 14 residues in the CDR3. Trimming at V came to 6 bases and at J to 8 bases, leaving 10 bases not matched to a gene. The chain links TRBV2 to TRBJ2-1, with 7 bases aligning to TRBD1. The sample was naive CD8+ T cells sorted from blood. The sequence came from a young man in good health. CDR3 sequence: CASRPQGYLDEQFF. The CDR3 DNA sequence: TGTGCCAGCAGACCACAGGGGTATTTGGATGAGCAGTTCTTC.